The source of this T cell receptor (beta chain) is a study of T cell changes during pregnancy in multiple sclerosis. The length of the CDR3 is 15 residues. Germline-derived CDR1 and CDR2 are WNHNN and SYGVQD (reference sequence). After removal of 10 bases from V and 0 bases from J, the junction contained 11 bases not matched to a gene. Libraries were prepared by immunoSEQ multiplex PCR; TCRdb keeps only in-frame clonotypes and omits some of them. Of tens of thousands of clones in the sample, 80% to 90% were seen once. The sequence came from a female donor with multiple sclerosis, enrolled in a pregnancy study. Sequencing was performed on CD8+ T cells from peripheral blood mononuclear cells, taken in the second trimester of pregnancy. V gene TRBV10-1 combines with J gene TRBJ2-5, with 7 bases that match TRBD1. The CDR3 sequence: CAIKSRDRNQETQYF. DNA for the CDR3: TGCGCCATCAAGTCCCGGGACAGAAACCAAGAGACCCAGTACTTC.